This T cell receptor beta chain was sequenced during a study of CXCR3-negative and CXCR3-positive naive CD8 T cells. Points from the study as a whole: High diversity, comparable across both naive subsets, contrasted with much lower diversity in memory CD8+ cells. CXCR3-negative and CXCR3-positive naive cells shared comparable TRBV-TRBJ usage, but memory cells did not.

The sorter processed each CD8+ T cell subset in triplicate at some 330,000 cells apiece. The authors gated naive CD8+ T cells as CD45RO-CCR7+CD27+CD95-. Per germline, CDR1 MDHEN and CDR2 SYDVKM. CDR3 length equals 15 residues. This clonotype counts as medium-sized by frequency. The antigen is undetermined. The TRB libraries of cDNA were built by UMI-labeled 5' RACE. Following a re-call of the 5' RACE reads, TCRdb has one entry per CDR3 protein and lacks DNA. This listing includes tens of thousands of distinct CDR3 sequences. This TCR was recovered from a human donor in good health. Some clones in this sample may be carry-over from other donors' samples. The sequenced material came from naive CXCR3- CD8+ T cells from blood. Subset meaning: CD45RO-CCR7+CD27+CD95- naive CD8+ T cells lacking CXCR3 (TNR3-). The chain carries TRBV28 and TRBJ2-6; the TCRdb call, TRBD1, lacks DNA for checking. The CDR3 here is CASSPDSSGANVLTF.